This passage covers 21 T cell receptor beta chains from one sample sequenced in a study of blood T cell repertoires in COVID-19. The repertoire was sequenced with immunoSEQ multiplex PCR; TCRdb's copy has only in-frame clones and lacks some. Altogether around 84,000 clones are present, about 78% being singletons, with the ten largest covering more than 35%. Sequenced material: peripheral blood. The receptor source for this set is a man aged 60 to 69 with COVID-19, enrolled during active disease.

V gene TRBV2 combines with J gene TRBJ2-1; 12 nucleotides match TRBD2. CDR3 length: 16 amino acids. Germline lookup yields CDR1 SNHLY and CDR2 FYNNEI. The V and J ends lost 3 bases and 2 bases, in that order; junction bases with no gene match: 2. The CDR3 protein is CASSEASGRAYNEQFF. As DNA, the CDR3 is TGTGCCAGCAGTGAGGCTAGCGGGAGGGCCTACAATGAGCAGTTCTTC.

This clone came up a few times. The rearrangement uses TRBV11-2 and TRBJ2-1; 7 bases align to TRBD2. This CDR3 has 16 residues. The V and J ends lost 5 bases and 0 bases, in that order; junction bases with no gene match: 7. Germline V CDR1 and CDR2: SGHAT, FQNNGV. The CDR3, as DNA: TGTGCCAGCAGCCCCTCAGCGGGGAGCTCCTACAATGAGCAGTTCTTC. It is translated as CASSPSAGSSYNEQFF.

V and J are TRBV7-9 and TRBJ1-4; D ambiguous. Germline loops: CDR1 SEHNR, CDR2 FQNEAQ (reference sequence). V was pared by 4 bases and J by 12 bases, with 9 bases between. This CDR3 has 11 residues. CDR3 sequence reads: CASSSEGELFF. CDR3 DNA sequence: TGTGCCAGCAGCTCCGAGGGAGAACTGTTTTTT.

This clone was observed a few times. The chain uses TRBV7-9 and TRBJ2-3, with 9 bases lining up with TRBD2. There are 18 residues in the CDR3. V gave up 4 bases and J gave up 0 bases; unmatched junction bases: 11. Germline-derived CDR1 and CDR2 are SEHNR and FQNEAQ (reference sequence). CDR3 protein: CASSSTVGRGGSTDTQYF. Written as DNA, the CDR3 is TGTGCCAGCAGCTCGACCGTGGGGCGGGGGGGCAGCACAGATACGCAGTATTTT.

V usage is TRBV2 and J usage is TRBJ1-5; TRBD1 matches 9 bases. The V and J ends lost 5 bases and 5 bases, in that order; junction bases with no gene match: 10. Germline assignment: CDR1 SNHLY and CDR2 FYNNEI. The CDR3 is 16 residues long. This CDR3 is CASSYPGQGVHQPQHF. In nucleotides, the CDR3 is TGTGCCAGCAGTTATCCGGGACAGGGTGTCCATCAGCCCCAGCATTTT.

This clone was counted a single time. The J gene is TRBJ2-1, the V gene TRBV4-3; D unresolved. This CDR3 has 16 residues. V lost 0 bases to trimming and J lost 0 bases, with 9 bases between them. Germline V gene lookup returns CDR1 LGHNA and CDR2 YSLEER. The CDR3 DNA is TGCGCCAGCAGCCAAGATTCAACTAACTCCTACAATGAGCAGTTCTTC. Its protein product is CASSQDSTNSYNEQFF.

The rearrangement links TRBV29-1 to TRBJ2-1; D perhaps matches TRBD2 (6 bases). CDR1 SQVTM and CDR2 ANQGSEA come from the germline V gene. The CDR3 totals 13 residues. V was trimmed by 5 bases and J by 6 bases, leaving 14 bases between them. The CDR3 spells CSVSLGGVNEQFF. CDR3 nucleotides: TGCAGCGTTTCTCTGGGGGGAGTCAATGAGCAGTTCTTC.

The chain recombines TRBV23-1 with TRBJ1-2; D remains unclear. TRBV23-1 is assigned to the ORF class and has an uncertain function. The CDR3 has 9 residues. The V gene lost 7 bases and the J gene lost 11 bases, with 8 bases spanning the gap. CDR3 sequence: CASKRRYTF. CDR3 DNA: TGCGCCAGCAAACGCAGGTACACCTTC.

The chain is built from TRBV10-3 and TRBJ2-3; 7 nucleotides agree with TRBD2. Germline assignment: CDR1 ENHRY and CDR2 SYGVKD. Germline trimming cut 2 bases from V and 2 bases from J; bases unmatched to any gene: 4. The CDR3 covers 15 residues. The CDR3: CAISEGSGNTDTQYF. In DNA, the CDR3 is TGTGCCATCAGTGAGGGGAGCGGGAACACAGATACGCAGTATTTT.

This chain uses TRBV3-1 (or the pseudogene TRBV3-2) with TRBJ1-5; the D gene is possibly TRBD1 (5 bases). Trimming took 4 bases from V and 2 from J, leaving 12 bases between them. This CDR3 region has 15 residues. The V gene's germline CDR1 is LGHDT and CDR2 YNNKEL (reference sequence). Written as DNA, the CDR3 is TGTGCCAGCAGCCTAGGGGCGGTGGGCAATCAGCCCCAGCATTTT. This codes for CASSLGAVGNQPQHF.

V and J are TRBV4-1 and TRBJ1-5; D not resolved. The CDR3 contains 14 residues. CDR1 is MGHRA, CDR2 YSYEKL, per germline. Between the trimmed V and J ends, which lost 1 base and 4 bases, there was a span of 8 bases. This CDR3 is CASSQVRGNQPQHF. The CDR3 nucleotides are TGCGCCAGCAGCCAAGTACGGGGTAATCAGCCCCAGCATTTT.

This clone was found a few times. The CDR3: CATSSSMETQYF. The DNA for the CDR3 is TGTGCCACCAGCAGTAGTATGGAGACCCAGTACTTC. This chain uses TRBV15 with TRBJ2-5; D remains ambiguous. CDR3 length: 12 residues. Trimming pared 3 bases from V and 5 bases from J, leaving 7 bases between. Germline lookup yields CDR1 LNHNV and CDR2 YYDKDF (reference sequence).

The rearrangement uses TRBV2 and TRBJ2-5, with 15 bases fitting TRBD2. The CDR3 consists of 16 residues. Germline-derived CDR1 and CDR2 are SNHLY and FYNNEI. V gave up 6 bases and J gave up 2 bases; unmatched junction bases: 4. CDR3 sequence (DNA): TGTGCCAGCAGGGGGACTAGCGGGAGGCCACAAGAGACCCAGTACTTC. Translation gives CASRGTSGRPQETQYF.

V usage is TRBV7-9 and J usage is TRBJ1-6; unclear D gene. From germline, CDR1 is SEHNR and CDR2 FQNEAQ (reference sequence). The CDR3 loop spans 18 amino acids. Trimming pared 5 bases from V and 0 bases from J, leaving 17 bases between. DNA for the CDR3: TGTGCCAGCAGCCCTGACACTTCACTCAGCTCCTATAATTCACCCCTCCACTTT. Amino acids: CASSPDTSLSSYNSPLHF. Using reference TRBV7-9 and TRBJ1-6 for the parts outside the CDR3, the full variable domain is DTGVSQNPRHKITKRGQNVTFRCDPISEHNRLYWYRQTLGQGPEFLTYFQNEAQLEKSRLLSDRFSAERPKGSFSTLEIQRTEQGDSAMYLCASSPDTSLSSYNSPLHFGNGTRLTVT.

The CDR3 protein is CASSQDRLAGGGTDTQYF. The CDR3 DNA reads TGTGCCAGCAGCCAAGATCGACTAGCGGGGGGGGGCACAGATACGCAGTATTTT. The V gene is TRBV3-1 (or the pseudogene TRBV3-2), the J gene TRBJ2-3; 14 nucleotides align to TRBD2. After removal of 0 bases from V and 1 base from J, the junction contained 3 bases not matched to a gene. CDR1 and CDR2 (germline): LGHDT, YNNKEL (reference sequence). The CDR3 has 18 amino acids.

The chain employs TRBV5-1 and TRBJ2-5; D is perhaps TRBD1 (7 bases). V shed 2 bases and J shed 5 bases, with 16 bases lying between them. The germline V gene encodes CDR1 SGHRS and CDR2 YFSETQ. This CDR3 region has 15 residues. In DNA form, the CDR3 reads TGCGCCAGCAGCTTAAACAGGGGAGGTTCGGAGACCCAGTACTTC. It is translated as CASSLNRGGSETQYF.

This clone was picked up one time. The V and J genes are TRBV24-1 and TRBJ2-5; 11 positions agree with TRBD2. The V and J ends lost 3 bases and 5 bases, in that order; junction bases with no gene match: 7. Germline assignment: CDR1 KGHDR and CDR2 SFDVKD. This CDR3 spans 16 amino acids. CDR3 in DNA: TGTGCCACCAGTGATAGACTAGCGGGGTCCTCGGAGACCCAGTACTTC. The encoded protein is CATSDRLAGSSETQYF.

The chain links TRBV6-5 to TRBJ2-7; D is perhaps TRBD1 (5 bases). CDR1 is MNHEY, CDR2 SVGAGI, per germline. The CDR3 length is 13 residues. Trimming shortened V by 6 bases and J by 0 bases, and 9 bases separated the two germline ends. DNA of the CDR3: TGTGCCAGCAGCATAGGGGACTCCTACGAGCAGTACTTC. Its translation is CASSIGDSYEQYF.

The chain is built from TRBV6-5 and TRBJ2-1; TRBD2 matches at 12 bases. V dropped 5 bases and J dropped 3; count of bases not matched to a gene: 2. This CDR3 is built from 15 residues. Germline V gene sequence: CDR1 MNHEY, CDR2 SVGAGI. CDR3 sequence reads: CASSPTSGGYNEQFF. The CDR3 DNA follows: TGTGCCAGCAGTCCGACTAGCGGGGGCTACAATGAGCAGTTCTTC.

This clone appeared once. The chain combines TRBV4-1 with TRBJ2-3; D unresolved. This CDR3 spans 14 amino acids. V lost 1 base and J 0 bases, leaving 5 bases between the germline ends. Germline assignment: CDR1 MGHRA and CDR2 YSYEKL. CDR3 nucleotide sequence: TGCGCCAGCAGCCAAGTTCAGAGCACAGATACGCAGTATTTT. Its translation: CASSQVQSTDTQYF.

This chain uses TRBV5-5 with TRBJ1-5; D is unclear. V lost 2 bases and J lost 2, with 8 bases in between. Germline V gene sequence: CDR1 SGHKS, CDR2 YYEKEE (reference sequence). This CDR3 comprises 14 residues. CDR3 sequence (DNA): TGTGCCAGCAGCTTAGGTGAGGGCAATCAGCCCCAGCATTTT. Translating gives CASSLGEGNQPQHF. The full variable domain, rest sourced from reference TRBV5-5 and TRBJ1-5, is DAGVTQSPTHLIKTRGQQVTLRCSPISGHKSVSWYQQVLGQGPQFIFQYYEKEERGRGNFPDRFSARQFPNYSSELNVNALLLGDSALYLCASSLGEGNQPQHFGDGTRLSIL.